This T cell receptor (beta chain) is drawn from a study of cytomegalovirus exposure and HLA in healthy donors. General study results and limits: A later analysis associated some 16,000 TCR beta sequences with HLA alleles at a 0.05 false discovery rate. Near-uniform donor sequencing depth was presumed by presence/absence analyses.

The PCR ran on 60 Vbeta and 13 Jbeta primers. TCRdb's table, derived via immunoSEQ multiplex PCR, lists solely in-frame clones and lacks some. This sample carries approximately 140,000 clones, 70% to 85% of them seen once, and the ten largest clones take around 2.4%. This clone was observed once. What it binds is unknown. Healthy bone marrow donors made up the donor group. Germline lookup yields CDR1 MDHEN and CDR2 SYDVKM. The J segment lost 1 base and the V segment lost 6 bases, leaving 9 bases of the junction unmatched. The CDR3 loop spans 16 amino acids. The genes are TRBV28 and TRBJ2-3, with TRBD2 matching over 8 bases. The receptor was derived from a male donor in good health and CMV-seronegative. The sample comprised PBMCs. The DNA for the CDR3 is TGTGCCAGCAGCGCCCCGGGAGGGGGGGGCACAGATACGCAGTATTTT. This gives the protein CASSAPGGGGTDTQYF.